These T cell receptor beta chains were read from a single sample in a study of blood T cell repertoires in COVID-19. Only in-frame clones appear in the TCRdb table, and some are missing; sequencing was by immunoSEQ multiplex PCR. The sample comprises over 400,000 clones, approximately 85% of which are singletons, and approximately 2.9% rests with the top ten. Sequenced input: peripheral blood. Source of these receptors: a human donor in a cohort sampled during active COVID-19. The CDR3 runs from the conserved cysteine through the conserved F or W. The order of the fields is D gene, J gene, V gene, CDR3 protein, CDR3 DNA. The D gene is left open where the match is weak.

D gene: .; J gene: TRBJ2-7; V gene: TRBV7-9; CDR3 protein: CASAYGVSEQYF; CDR3 DNA: TGTGCCAGCGCTTACGGGGTATCCGAGCAGTACTTC
D gene: .; J gene: TRBJ1-5; V gene: TRBV28; CDR3 protein: CASSLGGTNQPQHF; CDR3 DNA: TGTGCCAGCAGTTTGGGGGGGACCAATCAGCCCCAGCATTTT
D gene: .; J gene: TRBJ2-1; V gene: TRBV5-1; CDR3 protein: CASSFLTDNEQFF; CDR3 DNA: TGCGCCAGCAGCTTTTTGACAGACAATGAGCAGTTCTTC
D gene: TRBD2; J gene: TRBJ2-1; V gene: TRBV7-7; CDR3 protein: CASSPTSGNYNEQFF; CDR3 DNA: TGTGCTAGCAGCCCTACTAGCGGGAACTACAATGAGCAGTTCTTC
D gene: .; J gene: TRBJ1-2; V gene: TRBV4-1; CDR3 protein: CASSQEAGPGTF; CDR3 DNA: TGCGCCAGCAGCCAAGAGGCAGGGCCAGGCACCTTC
D gene: .; J gene: TRBJ1-5; V gene: TRBV18; CDR3 protein: CASSLDGDNQPQHF; CDR3 DNA: TGTGCCAGCTCATTAGACGGAGACAATCAGCCCCAGCATTTT
D gene: TRBD2; J gene: TRBJ2-2; V gene: TRBV7-2; CDR3 protein: CASSPLAGVAGELFF; CDR3 DNA: TGTGCCAGCAGCCCCCTAGCGGGAGTGGCCGGGGAGCTGTTTTTT
D gene: TRBD2; J gene: TRBJ2-1; V gene: TRBV25-1; CDR3 protein: CASSESLAGVNEQFF; CDR3 DNA: TGTGCCAGCAGTGAATCCCTAGCGGGAGTCAATGAGCAGTTCTTC
D gene: .; J gene: TRBJ1-1; V gene: TRBV29-1; CDR3 protein: CSVDPLEVTEAFF; CDR3 DNA: TGCAGCGTTGACCCCCTGGAGGTCACTGAAGCTTTCTTT
D gene: TRBD2; J gene: TRBJ2-7; V gene: TRBV7-2; CDR3 protein: CASSFLLTSVKYEQYF; CDR3 DNA: TGTGCCAGCAGCTTTCTCCTAACTAGCGTAAAATACGAGCAGTACTTC
D gene: .; J gene: TRBJ1-1; V gene: TRBV7-9; CDR3 protein: CASSLQGTNTEAFF; CDR3 DNA: TGTGCCAGCAGCTTGCAGGGGACGAACACTGAAGCTTTCTTT
D gene: .; J gene: TRBJ2-2; V gene: TRBV27; CDR3 protein: CASSLGLTNTGELFF; CDR3 DNA: TGTGCCAGCAGTTTGGGACTTACGAACACCGGGGAGCTGTTTTTT
D gene: TRBD2; J gene: TRBJ2-3; V gene: TRBV7-2; CDR3 protein: CASSSGLAASTDTQYF; CDR3 DNA: TGTGCCAGCAGCTCCGGACTAGCGGCTAGCACAGATACGCAGTATTTT
D gene: TRBD2; J gene: TRBJ2-3; V gene: TRBV4-2; CDR3 protein: CASSRSGSPADTQYF; CDR3 DNA: TGTGCCAGCAGCCGAAGCGGGAGCCCGGCAGATACGCAGTATTTT